This record concerns one T cell receptor (beta chain) sequence. The data belong to a study of OX40 agonist ivuxolimab in advanced cancers. V lost 0 bases and J lost 2, with 18 bases in between. The CDR3 extends over 18 amino acids. Germline lookup yields CDR1 MNHNS and CDR2 SASEGT. Using immunoSEQ multiplex PCR, the repertoire was profiled, and TCRdb retains in-frame clones only, with some absent. The sample records 55,000 to 75,000 clones, more than 80% being singletons. Material: CD4+ or CD8+ T cells sorted from blood, obtained in a trial of the OX40 agonist ivuxolimab. The receptor was derived from an adult with an advanced solid tumor such as melanoma, head and neck, liver or kidney cancer. This sequence joins TRBV6-1 and TRBJ2-3; D may be TRBD2 (6 bases). The CDR3 DNA is TGTGCCAGCAGTGAAGCCCTGCCGCGGAGGGTTCCCACAGATACGCAGTATTTT. It specifies CASSEALPRRVPTDTQYF.